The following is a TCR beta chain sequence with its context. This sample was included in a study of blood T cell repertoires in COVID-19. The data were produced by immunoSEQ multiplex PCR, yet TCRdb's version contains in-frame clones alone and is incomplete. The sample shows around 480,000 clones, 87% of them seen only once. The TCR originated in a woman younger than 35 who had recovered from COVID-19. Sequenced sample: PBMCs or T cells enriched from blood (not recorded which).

The CDR3 bases are TGTGCCAGCAGCCAACATCGGGGCGGGGGGGCAGATACGCAGTATTTT. This sequence encodes CASSQHRGGGADTQYF. This sequence joins TRBV11-2 and TRBJ2-3, with TRBD2 matching 9 bases. Unmatched junction bases numbered 10, after V lost 5 bases and J lost 4 bases. The CDR3 consists of 16 residues. The germline V gene encodes CDR1 SGHAT and CDR2 FQNNGV.